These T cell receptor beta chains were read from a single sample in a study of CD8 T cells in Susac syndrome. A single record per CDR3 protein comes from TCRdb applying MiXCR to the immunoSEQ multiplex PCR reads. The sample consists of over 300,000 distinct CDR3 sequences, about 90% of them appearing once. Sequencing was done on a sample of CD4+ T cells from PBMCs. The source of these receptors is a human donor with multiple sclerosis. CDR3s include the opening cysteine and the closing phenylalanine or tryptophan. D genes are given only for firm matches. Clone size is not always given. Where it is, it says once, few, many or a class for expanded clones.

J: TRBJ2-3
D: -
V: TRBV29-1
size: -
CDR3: CSVEGRQGVDTQYF
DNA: TGCAGCGTTGAAGGGAGGCAGGGAGTTGATACGCAGTATTTT

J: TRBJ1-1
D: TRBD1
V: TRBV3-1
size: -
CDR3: CASSQYRGNTEAFF
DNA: TGTGCCAGCAGCCAATACAGGGGGAACACTGAAGCTTTCTTT

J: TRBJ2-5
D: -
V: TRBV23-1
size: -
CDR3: CASSHLETQYF
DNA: TGCGCCAGCAGTCACCTAGAGACCCAGTACTTC

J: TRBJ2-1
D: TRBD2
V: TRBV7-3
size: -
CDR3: CASSLRGTSGGYLNEQFF
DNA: TGTGCCAGCAGCTTAAGAGGGACTAGCGGGGGGTACCTAAATGAGCAGTTCTTC

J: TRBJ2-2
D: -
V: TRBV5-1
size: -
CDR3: CASSFREMAGELFF
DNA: TGCGCCAGCAGCTTCAGGGAAATGGCCGGGGAGCTGTTTTTT

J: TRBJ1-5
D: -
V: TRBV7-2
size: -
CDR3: CASSLAPWSNQPQHF
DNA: TGTGCCAGCAGCTTAGCTCCGTGGAGCAATCAGCCCCAGCATTTT

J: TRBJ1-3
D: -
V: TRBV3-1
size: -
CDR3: CASSLRTAGNTIYF
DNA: TGTGCCAGCAGCCTACGGACTGCTGGAAACACCATATATTTT

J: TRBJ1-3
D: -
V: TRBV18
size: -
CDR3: CASSQLDGHGNTIYF
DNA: TGTGCCAGCTCACAATTGGACGGGCACGGAAACACCATATATTTT

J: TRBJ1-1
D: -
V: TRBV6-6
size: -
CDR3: CASSTRATENTEAFF
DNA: TGTGCCAGCAGTACCCGGGCGACGGAGAACACTGAAGCTTTCTTT

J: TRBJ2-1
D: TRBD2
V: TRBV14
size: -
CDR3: CASSHPTSGSILGYNEQFF
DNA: TGTGCCAGCAGCCACCCGACTAGCGGGAGTATCTTAGGCTACAATGAGCAGTTCTTC

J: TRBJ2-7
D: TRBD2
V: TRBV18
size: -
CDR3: CASSPRSGRNNEQYF
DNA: TGTGCCAGCTCACCCAGAAGCGGGAGGAATAACGAGCAGTACTTC

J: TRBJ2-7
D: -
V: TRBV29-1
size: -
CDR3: CSVGRTGPTYEQYF
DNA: TGCAGCGTTGGTCGAACCGGACCCACCTACGAGCAGTACTTC

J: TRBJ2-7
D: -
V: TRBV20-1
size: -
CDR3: CSARTYRATSYEQYF
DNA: TGCAGTGCTAGAACCTACAGGGCCACATCCTACGAGCAGTACTTC

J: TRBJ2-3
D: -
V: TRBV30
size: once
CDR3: CAWSIISTDTQYF
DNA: TGTGCCTGGAGTATCATCTCCACAGATACGCAGTATTTT

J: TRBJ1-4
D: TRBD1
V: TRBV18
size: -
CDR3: CASSANLPGQANEKLFF
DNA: TGTGCCAGCTCCGCGAATTTACCGGGACAGGCGAATGAAAAACTGTTTTTT

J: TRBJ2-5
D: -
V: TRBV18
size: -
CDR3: CASSSSGYRETQYF
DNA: TGTGCCAGCTCATCGTCGGGCTACCGAGAGACCCAGTACTTC

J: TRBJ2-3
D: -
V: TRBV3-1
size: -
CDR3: CASSPFGGLRDTQYF
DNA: TGTGCCAGCAGCCCCTTCGGGGGCCTAAGGGATACGCAGTATTTT

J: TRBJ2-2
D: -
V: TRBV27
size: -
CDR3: CASRGIAATGELFF
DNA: TGTGCCAGCAGGGGTATCGCGGCCACCGGGGAGCTGTTTTTT

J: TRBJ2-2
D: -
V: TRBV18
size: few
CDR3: CASSPAGLNTGELFF
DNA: TGTGCCAGCTCACCGGCAGGGTTGAACACCGGGGAGCTGTTTTTT

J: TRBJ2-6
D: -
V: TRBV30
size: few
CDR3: CAWSIGYLSGANVLTF
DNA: TGTGCCTGGAGTATAGGGTACCTTTCTGGGGCCAACGTCCTGACTTTC

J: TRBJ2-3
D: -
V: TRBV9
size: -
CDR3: CASSVEVGGDTQYF
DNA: TGTGCCAGCAGCGTAGAAGTCGGAGGAGATACGCAGTATTTT

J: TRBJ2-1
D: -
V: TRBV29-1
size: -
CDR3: CSVVPSYNEQFF
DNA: TGCAGCGTTGTTCCTTCCTACAATGAGCAGTTCTTC

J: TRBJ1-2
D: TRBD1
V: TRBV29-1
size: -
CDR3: CSEGTGAGYTF
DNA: TGCAGCGAGGGGACAGGGGCTGGCTACACCTTC

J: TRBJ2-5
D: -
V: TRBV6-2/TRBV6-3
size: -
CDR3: CASGGPETQYF
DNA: TGTGCCAGCGGAGGGCCGGAGACCCAGTACTTC

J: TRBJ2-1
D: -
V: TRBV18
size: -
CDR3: CASSPARLGEQFF
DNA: TGTGCCAGCTCACCCGCCCGTTTAGGTGAGCAGTTCTTC

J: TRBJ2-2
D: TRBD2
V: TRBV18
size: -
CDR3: CASSPQLAGTSGELFF
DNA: TGTGCCAGCTCACCCCAACTAGCGGGGACAAGCGGGGAGCTGTTTTTT

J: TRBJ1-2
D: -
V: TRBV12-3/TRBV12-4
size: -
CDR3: CASSFDPQRAKGYTF
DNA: TGTGCCAGCAGTTTTGACCCGCAACGCGCGAAAGGCTACACCTTC

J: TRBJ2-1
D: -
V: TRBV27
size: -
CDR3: CASSLPPYNEQFF
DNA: TGTGCCAGCAGTTTGCCTCCCTACAATGAGCAGTTCTTC

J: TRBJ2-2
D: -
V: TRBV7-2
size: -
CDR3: CASSASTAAGELFF
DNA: TGTGCCAGCAGCGCAAGTACGGCGGCCGGGGAGCTGTTTTTT

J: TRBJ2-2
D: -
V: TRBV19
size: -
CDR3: CASGPGKDTGELFF
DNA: TGTGCCAGTGGACCCGGGAAGGACACCGGGGAGCTGTTTTTT

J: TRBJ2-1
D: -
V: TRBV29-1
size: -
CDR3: CSVEWSRSYNEQFF
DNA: TGCAGCGTTGAATGGTCCCGGTCCTACAATGAGCAGTTCTTC

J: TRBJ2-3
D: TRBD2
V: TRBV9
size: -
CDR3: CASSVGGAGGLQDTQYF
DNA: TGTGCCAGCAGCGTAGGAGGAGCGGGGGGACTTCAGGATACGCAGTATTTT

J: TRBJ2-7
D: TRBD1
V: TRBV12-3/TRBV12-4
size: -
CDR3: CASSPGPDRFSYEQYF
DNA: TGTGCCAGCAGTCCCGGCCCGGACAGGTTCTCCTACGAGCAGTACTTC

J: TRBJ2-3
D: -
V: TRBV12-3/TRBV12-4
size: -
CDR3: CASPPPGQPVTDTQYF
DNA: TGTGCCAGCCCCCCCCCAGGACAGCCTGTCACAGATACGCAGTATTTT

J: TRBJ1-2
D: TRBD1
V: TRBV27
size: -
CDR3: CASRRTGYNYGYTF
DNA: TGTGCCAGCAGACGGACAGGGTATAACTATGGCTACACCTTC

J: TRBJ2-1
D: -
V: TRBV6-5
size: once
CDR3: CASSSRLVSSYNEQFF
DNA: TGTGCCAGCAGTTCGAGACTGGTGAGCTCCTACAATGAGCAGTTCTTC

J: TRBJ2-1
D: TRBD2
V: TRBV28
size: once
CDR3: CASGRENRGNEQFF
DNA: TGTGCCAGCGGGAGGGAAAATCGAGGGAATGAGCAGTTCTTC

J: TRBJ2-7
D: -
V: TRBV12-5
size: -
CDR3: CASGFPLASSYEQYF
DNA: TGTGCTAGTGGTTTCCCCCTAGCCAGCTCCTACGAGCAGTACTTC

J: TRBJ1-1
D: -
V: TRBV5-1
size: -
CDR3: CASSLVRLGGEAFF
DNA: TGCGCCAGCAGCTTGGTTAGGCTAGGTGGTGAAGCTTTCTTT

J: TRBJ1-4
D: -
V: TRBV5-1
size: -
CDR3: CASSLGEGYEKLFF
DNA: TGCGCCAGCAGCCTCGGAGAGGGATATGAAAAACTGTTTTTT

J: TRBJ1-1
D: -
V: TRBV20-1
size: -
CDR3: CSARVRGQLNTEAFF
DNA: TGCAGTGCTAGAGTTCGAGGCCAGTTGAACACTGAAGCTTTCTTT

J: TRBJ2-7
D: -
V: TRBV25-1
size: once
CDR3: CASSEWVGSDGYEQYF
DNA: TGTGCCAGCAGTGAATGGGTCGGGTCGGATGGCTACGAGCAGTACTTC

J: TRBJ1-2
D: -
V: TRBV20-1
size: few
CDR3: CSASDNYGYTF
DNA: TGCAGTGCTAGTGATAACTATGGCTACACCTTC

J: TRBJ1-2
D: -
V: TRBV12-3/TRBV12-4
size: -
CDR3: CASSFQGYEGYTF
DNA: TGTGCCAGCAGTTTTCAGGGATATGAAGGCTACACCTTC

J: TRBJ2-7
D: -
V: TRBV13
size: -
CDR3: CASSLRGGLLHEQYF
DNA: TGTGCCAGCAGCTTACGAGGGGGTTTGCTGCACGAGCAGTACTTC

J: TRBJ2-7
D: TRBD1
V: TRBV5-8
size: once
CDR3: CASSSGSTGYYEQYF
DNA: TGTGCCAGCAGCAGTGGATCGACAGGGTACTACGAGCAGTACTTC

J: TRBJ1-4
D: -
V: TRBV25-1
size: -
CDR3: CASSDRGRSTNEKLFF
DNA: TGTGCCAGCAGTGACCGCGGACGGTCAACTAATGAAAAACTGTTTTTT

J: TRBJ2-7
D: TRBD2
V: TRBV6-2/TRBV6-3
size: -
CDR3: CASSYVLGTSEQYF
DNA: TGTGCCAGCAGTTACGTTCTGGGGACTAGTGAGCAGTACTTC

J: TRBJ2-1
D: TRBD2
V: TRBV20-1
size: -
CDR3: CSAKVTGGNEQFF
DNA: TGCAGTGCTAAAGTGACGGGGGGCAATGAGCAGTTCTTC

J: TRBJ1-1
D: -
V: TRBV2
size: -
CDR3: CASMFRVSSTEAFF
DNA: TGTGCCAGCATGTTTAGGGTCAGCAGCACTGAAGCTTTCTTT

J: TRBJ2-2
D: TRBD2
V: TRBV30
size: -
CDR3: CAWSGRLAGGELFF
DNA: TGTGCCTGGAGTGGTCGACTAGCGGGCGGGGAGCTGTTTTTT

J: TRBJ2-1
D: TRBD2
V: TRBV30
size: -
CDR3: CASNPSGSRYNEQFF
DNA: TGTGCCTCGAATCCTAGCGGGAGCCGCTACAATGAGCAGTTCTTC

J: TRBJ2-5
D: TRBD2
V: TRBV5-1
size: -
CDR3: CASSLRGLEEETQYF
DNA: TGCGCCAGCAGCTTGCGCGGACTAGAGGAAGAGACCCAGTACTTC

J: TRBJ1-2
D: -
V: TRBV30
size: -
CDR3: CAWSTTESRYTF
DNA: TGTGCCTGGAGTACTACAGAAAGTCGCTACACCTTC

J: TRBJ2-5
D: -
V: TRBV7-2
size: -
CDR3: CASSLAVGEGVGETQYF
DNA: TGTGCCAGCAGCTTAGCCGTCGGAGAGGGCGTGGGGGAGACCCAGTACTTC